This entry lists 2 T cell receptor beta chains sequenced from one sample in a study of identical twins. Each CDR3 protein is one row after TCRdb ran MiXCR on the 5' RACE reads. This sample has just under 650,000 distinct CDR3 sequences, with roughly 7.2% found just once. Separately, the same data were catalogued under a study of yellow fever vaccine responses in identical twins.

Sequencing used PBMCs. These receptors all come from a woman aged 18-29 years in good health.

The rearrangement joins TRBV20-1 to TRBJ2-1; 9 nucleotides line up with TRBD2. Germline V gene sequence: CDR1 DFQATT, CDR2 SNEGSKA (reference sequence). V trimming: 3 bases; J trimming: 0 bases; junction bases outside the gene matches: 3. The CDR3 spans 15 residues. CDR3 amino acids: CSASRSGGSYNEQFF. In DNA form, the CDR3 reads TGCAGTGCTAGTCGTAGCGGGGGCTCCTACAATGAGCAGTTCTTC.

This clonotype was observed many times. The chain couples TRBV5-5 to TRBJ1-4; D gene ambiguous. Germline CDR1 is SGHKS and CDR2 is YYEKEE (reference sequence). V gave up 4 bases and J gave up 4 bases, with 11 bases separating them. The CDR3 consists of 14 residues. The CDR3 nucleotides are TGTGCCAGCAGCCCGGACGGAAGTAATGAAAAACTGTTTTTT. It yields the protein CASSPDGSNEKLFF.